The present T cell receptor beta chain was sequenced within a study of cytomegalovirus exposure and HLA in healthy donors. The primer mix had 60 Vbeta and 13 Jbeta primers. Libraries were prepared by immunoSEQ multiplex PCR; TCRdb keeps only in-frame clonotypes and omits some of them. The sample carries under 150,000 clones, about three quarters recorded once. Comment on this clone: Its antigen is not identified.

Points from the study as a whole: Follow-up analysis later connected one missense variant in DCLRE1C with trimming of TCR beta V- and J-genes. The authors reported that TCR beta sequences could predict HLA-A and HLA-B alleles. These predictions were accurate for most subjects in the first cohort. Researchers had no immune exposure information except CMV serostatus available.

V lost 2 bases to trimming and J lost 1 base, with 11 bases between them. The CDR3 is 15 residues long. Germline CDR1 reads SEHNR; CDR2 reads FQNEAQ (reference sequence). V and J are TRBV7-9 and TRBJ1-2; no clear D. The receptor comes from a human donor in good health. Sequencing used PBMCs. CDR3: CASSLPNSINYGYTF. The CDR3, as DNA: TGTGCCAGCAGCTTACCAAATAGTATTAACTATGGCTACACCTTC. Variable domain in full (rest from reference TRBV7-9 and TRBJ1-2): DTGVSQNPRHKITKRGQNVTFRCDPISEHNRLYWYRQTLGQGPEFLTYFQNEAQLEKSRLLSDRFSAERPKGSFSTLEIQRTEQGDSAMYLCASSLPNSINYGYTFGSGTRLTVV.